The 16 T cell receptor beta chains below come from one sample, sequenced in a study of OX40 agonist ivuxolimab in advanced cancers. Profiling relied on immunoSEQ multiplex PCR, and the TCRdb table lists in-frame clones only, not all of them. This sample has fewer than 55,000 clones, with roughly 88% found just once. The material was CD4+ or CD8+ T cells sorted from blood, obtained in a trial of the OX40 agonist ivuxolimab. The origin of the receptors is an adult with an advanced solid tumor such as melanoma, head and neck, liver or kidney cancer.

The DNA of the CDR3 is TGTGCCAGCAGCAGCCCCCCCGGAGAGCAGTTCTTC. Translated, it gives CASSSPPGEQFF. The chain carries TRBV9 and TRBJ2-1; D is ambiguous. V lost 4 bases to trimming and J lost 10 bases, with 12 bases between them. CDR3 size: 12 residues. Germline V CDR1 and CDR2: SGDLS, YYNGEE. Drawing the rest from reference TRBV9 and TRBJ2-1, the complete variable domain is DSGVTQTPKHLITATGQRVTLRCSPRSGDLSVYWYQQSLDQGLQFLIQYYNGEERAKGNILERFSAQQFPDLHSELNLSSLELGDSALYFCASSSPPGEQFFGPGTRLTVL.

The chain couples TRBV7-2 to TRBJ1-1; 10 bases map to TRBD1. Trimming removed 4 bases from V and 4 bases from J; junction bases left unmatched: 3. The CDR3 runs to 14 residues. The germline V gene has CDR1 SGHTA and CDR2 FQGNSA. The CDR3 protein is CASSWDRGGTEAFF. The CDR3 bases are TGTGCCAGCAGCTGGGACAGGGGAGGCACTGAAGCTTTCTTT. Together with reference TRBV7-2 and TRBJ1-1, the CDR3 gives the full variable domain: GAGVSQSPSNKVTEKGKDVELRCDPISGHTALYWYRQSLGQGLEFLIYFQGNSAPDKSGLPSDRFSAERTGGSVSTLTIQRTQQEDSAVYLCASSWDRGGTEAFFGQGTRLTVV.

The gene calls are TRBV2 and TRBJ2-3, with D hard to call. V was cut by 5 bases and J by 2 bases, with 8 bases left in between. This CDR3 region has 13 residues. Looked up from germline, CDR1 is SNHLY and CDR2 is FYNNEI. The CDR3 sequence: CASSYYTTDTQYF. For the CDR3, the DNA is TGTGCCAGCAGTTACTACACCACAGATACGCAGTATTTT. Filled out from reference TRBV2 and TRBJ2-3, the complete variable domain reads EPEVTQTPSHQVTQMGQEVILRCVPISNHLYFYWYRQILGQKVEFLVSFYNNEISEKSEIFDDQFSVERPDGSNFTLKIRSTKLEDSAMYFCASSYYTTDTQYFGPGTRLTVL.

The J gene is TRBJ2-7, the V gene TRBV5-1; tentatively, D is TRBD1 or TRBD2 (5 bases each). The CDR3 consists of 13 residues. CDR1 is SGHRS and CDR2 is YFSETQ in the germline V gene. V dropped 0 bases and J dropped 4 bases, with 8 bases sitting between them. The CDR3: CASSLEWGYEQYF. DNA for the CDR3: TGCGCCAGCAGCTTGGAATGGGGGTACGAGCAGTACTTC.

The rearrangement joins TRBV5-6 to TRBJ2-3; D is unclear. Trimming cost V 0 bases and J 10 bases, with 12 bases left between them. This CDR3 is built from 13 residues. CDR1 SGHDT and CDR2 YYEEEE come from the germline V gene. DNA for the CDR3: TGTGCCAGCAGCTTGGGGGTAACTCGTTCGCAGTATTTT. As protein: CASSLGVTRSQYF. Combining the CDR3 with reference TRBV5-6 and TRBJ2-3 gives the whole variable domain DAGVTQSPTHLIKTRGQQVTLRCSPKSGHDTVSWYQQALGQGPQFIFQYYEEEERQRGNFPDRFSGHQFPNYSSELNVNALLLGDSALYLCASSLGVTRSQYFGPGTRLTVL.

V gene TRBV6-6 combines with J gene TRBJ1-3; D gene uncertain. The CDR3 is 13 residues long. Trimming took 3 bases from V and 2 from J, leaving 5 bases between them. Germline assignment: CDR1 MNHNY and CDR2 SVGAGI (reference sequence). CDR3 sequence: CASSYGTGNTIYF. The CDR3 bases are TGTGCCAGCAGTTATGGGACTGGAAACACCATATATTTT.

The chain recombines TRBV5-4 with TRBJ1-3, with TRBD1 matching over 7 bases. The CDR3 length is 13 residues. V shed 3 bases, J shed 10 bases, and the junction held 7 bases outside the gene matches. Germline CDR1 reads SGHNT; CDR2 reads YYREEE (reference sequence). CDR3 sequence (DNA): TGTGCCAGCAGCTCAAAGGGGGCAGAAACCATATATTTT. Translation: CASSSKGAETIYF.

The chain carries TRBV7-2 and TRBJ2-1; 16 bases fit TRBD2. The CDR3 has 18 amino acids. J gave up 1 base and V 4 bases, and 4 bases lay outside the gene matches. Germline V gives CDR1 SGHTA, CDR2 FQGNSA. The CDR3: CASSSGLAGGPSYNEQFF. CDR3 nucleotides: TGTGCCAGCAGCTCGGGACTAGCGGGGGGGCCGTCCTACAATGAGCAGTTCTTC.

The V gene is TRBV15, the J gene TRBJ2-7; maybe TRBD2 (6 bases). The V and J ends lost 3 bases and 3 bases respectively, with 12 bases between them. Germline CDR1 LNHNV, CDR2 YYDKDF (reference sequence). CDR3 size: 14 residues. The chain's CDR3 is CATSSRGLNYEQYV. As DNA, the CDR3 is TGTGCCACCAGCAGCCGGGGACTGAACTACGAGCAGTACGTC.

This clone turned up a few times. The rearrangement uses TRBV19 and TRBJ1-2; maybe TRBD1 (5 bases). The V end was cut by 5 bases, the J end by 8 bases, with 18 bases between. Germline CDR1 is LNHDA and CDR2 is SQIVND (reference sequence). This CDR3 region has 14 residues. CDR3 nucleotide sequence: TGTGCCAGTAGTCCCGGACGGTTGGGGGACGGCTACACCTTC. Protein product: CASSPGRLGDGYTF.

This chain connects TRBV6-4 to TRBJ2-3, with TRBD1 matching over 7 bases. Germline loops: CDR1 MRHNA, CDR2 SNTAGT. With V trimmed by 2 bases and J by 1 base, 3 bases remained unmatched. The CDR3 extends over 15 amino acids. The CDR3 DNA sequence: TGTGCCAGCAGTGACAGGGGGCTGGGCACAGATACGCAGTATTTT. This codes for CASSDRGLGTDTQYF.

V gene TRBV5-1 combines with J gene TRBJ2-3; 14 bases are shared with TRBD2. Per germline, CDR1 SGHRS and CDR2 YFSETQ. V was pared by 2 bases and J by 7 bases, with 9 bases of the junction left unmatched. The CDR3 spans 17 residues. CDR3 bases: TGCGCCAGCAGCTTTTTGGGACTAGCGGGGGAGGGGAATACGCAGTATTTT. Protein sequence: CASSFLGLAGEGNTQYF.

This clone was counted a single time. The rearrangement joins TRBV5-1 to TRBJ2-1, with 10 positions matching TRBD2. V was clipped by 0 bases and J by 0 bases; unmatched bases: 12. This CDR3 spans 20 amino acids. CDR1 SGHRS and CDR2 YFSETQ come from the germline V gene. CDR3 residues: CASSLAVGLAGASSYNEQFF. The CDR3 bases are TGCGCCAGCAGCTTGGCCGTCGGGCTAGCGGGGGCCAGCTCCTACAATGAGCAGTTCTTC.

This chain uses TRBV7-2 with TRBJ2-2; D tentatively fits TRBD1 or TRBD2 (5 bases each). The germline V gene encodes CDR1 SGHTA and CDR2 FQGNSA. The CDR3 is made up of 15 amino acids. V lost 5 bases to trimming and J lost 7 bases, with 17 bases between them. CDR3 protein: CASSQRRTGRGELFF. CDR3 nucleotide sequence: TGTGCCAGCAGCCAGCGTCGGACGGGGCGCGGGGAGCTGTTTTTT.

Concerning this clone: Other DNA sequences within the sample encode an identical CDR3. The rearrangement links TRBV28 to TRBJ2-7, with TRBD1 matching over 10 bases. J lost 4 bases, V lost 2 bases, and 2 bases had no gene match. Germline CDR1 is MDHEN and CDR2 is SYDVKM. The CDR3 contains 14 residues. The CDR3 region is CASSLGTGVYEQYF. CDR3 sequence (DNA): TGTGCCAGCAGTTTAGGGACAGGGGTTTACGAGCAGTACTTC.

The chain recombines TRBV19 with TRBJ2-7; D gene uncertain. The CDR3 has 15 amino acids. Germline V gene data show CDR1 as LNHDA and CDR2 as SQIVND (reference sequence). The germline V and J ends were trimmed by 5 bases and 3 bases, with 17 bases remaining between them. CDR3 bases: TGTGCCAGTAGTGTCCGCACAACCGGCATCTACGAGCAGTACTTC. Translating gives CASSVRTTGIYEQYF.